Sequencing of this T cell receptor beta chain was carried out in a study of blood T cell repertoires in COVID-19. Study-wide context: PBMCs, B-cell-depleted T cells, or T cells were the source of the cDNA or gDNA that made up the material.

This clone appeared once. Germline V lookup: CDR1 MNHEY, CDR2 SVGEGT. Between the trimmed V and J ends, which lost 2 bases and 8 bases, there was a span of 9 bases. CDR3 length: 12 amino acids. Participants classified as exposed had met a COVID-19 case within 2 weeks before study entry. Per the study methods: Amplifying reference gene primers gave estimates of nucleated cell counts. Profiling relied on immunoSEQ multiplex PCR, and the TCRdb table lists in-frame clones only, not all of them. The V and J calls and the clone size are those of that table, but D and trimming were determined from the DNA. The sample consists of some 240,000 clones, about 87% of them appearing once.

Material: PBMCs or T cells enriched from blood (not recorded which). The chain carries TRBV6-2 or TRBV6-3 and TRBJ1-2; D not resolved. This sequence originates from a woman in her thirties or forties who had been exposed to COVID-19. The chain's CDR3 is CASSYMVGGYTF. The CDR3 nucleotides are TGTGCCAGCAGTTACATGGTTGGCGGCTACACCTTC.